This section outlines one TCR beta chain sequence together with its context. This clonotype was counted at least ten times. Its recognized antigen is unknown. No much larger clone is present one base from it, and per-base qualities are unavailable. The meaning of the sample's time point label: 45 to 50 days after influenza vaccine administration. This specimen comes from a study of response to subunit inactivated influenza vaccine (dated by TCRdb to the late 2010s). Broadly, across the study: To follow how T cells responded to a trivalent subunit inactivated influenza vaccine, the researchers relied on deep quantitative profiling of the T cell receptor repertoire. What the study reported, not specific to this receptor: The authors suggested that each seasonal influenza vaccination may recruit only a limited number of new T cells.

There are 15 amino acids in the CDR3, from cysteine to phenylalanine inclusive. The only DNA kept is the CDR3, 45 bases in frame from the first base. V is shortened by 6 bases, J by 1 base, and the region joining them spans 13 bases. The germline V gene provides CDR1 ENHRY and CDR2 SYGVKD. Library creation used RT-PCR. Sequencing used an Illumina HiSeq 2500. TCRdb trimmed public reads at Q25 via fastp, called clones via MiXCR and kept in-frame beta chains. One record per CDR3 amino acid sequence lists the most common genes and DNA. Across this sample there are roughly 570,000 distinct CDR3 sequences, with 10% to 15% seen only once. The ten most abundant clones make up around 14% of the sample.

The receptor chain draws on TRBV10-3 and TRBJ1-5; D gene: possibly TRBD1, on 5 matching bases. This TCR came from a man aged 50 or older who received an inactivated influenza vaccine. Donor details come from another sample of the same person, matched by shared clones. The specimen comprised PBMCs from blood, sampled around seven weeks after vaccination. Here the CDR3 is given as CAISGGKVSNQPQHF. The DNA sequence is as follows: TGTGCCATCAGCGGGGGGAAGGTGAGCAATCAGCCCCAGCATTTT.